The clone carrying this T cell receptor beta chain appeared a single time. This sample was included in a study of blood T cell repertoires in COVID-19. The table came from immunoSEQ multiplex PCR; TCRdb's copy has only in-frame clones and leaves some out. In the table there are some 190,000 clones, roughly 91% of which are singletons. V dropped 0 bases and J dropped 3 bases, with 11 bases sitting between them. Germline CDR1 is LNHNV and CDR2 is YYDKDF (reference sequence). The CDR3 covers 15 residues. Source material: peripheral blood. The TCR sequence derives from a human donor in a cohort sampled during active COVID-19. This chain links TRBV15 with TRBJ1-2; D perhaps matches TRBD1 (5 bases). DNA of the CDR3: TGTGCCACCAGCAGAGATGGGGCGGGGTACTATGGCTACACCTTC. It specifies CATSRDGAGYYGYTF.